This T cell receptor beta chain was captured by sequencing in a study of control samples from healthy donors and cancer patients. Only in-frame clones appear in the TCRdb table, and some are missing; sequencing was by immunoSEQ multiplex PCR. The table lists tens of thousands of clones, roughly 89% of them singletons. The CDR3 extends over 15 amino acids. Trimming left V 7 bases short and J 5 bases short, with 20 bases between. The germline V gene encodes CDR1 SEHNR and CDR2 FQNEAQ (reference sequence). The receptor's source is a man aged 45-65 years in good health. The rearrangement joins TRBV7-9 to TRBJ1-2, with D possibly matching TRBD1 (5 bases). The specimen was blood. CDR3 sequence reads: CASIRGDRESYGYTF. CDR3 in DNA: TGTGCCAGCATTCGAGGGGACCGAGAATCTTATGGCTACACCTTC.